This record covers a single T cell receptor (beta chain). What it binds is unknown. The CDR3 covers 14 residues. J gave up 8 bases and V 3 bases, and 7 bases lay outside the gene matches. From germline, CDR1 is SGHTA and CDR2 FQGNSA. Autoimmunity was present in every CD3G-deficient patient, worse in two. The primer mix had 52 TRBV and 13 TRBJ primers. Sequenced by immunoSEQ multiplex PCR; TCRdb stores in-frame clones only, minus some. Of roughly 30,000 clones in the sample, roughly 90% were seen once. This sample is part of a study of regulatory T cells. The study's findings and limits: In CD3G-deficient patients, conventional CD4+ T cells were enriched for hydrophobic CDR3 residues at positions 6 and 7.

The sequencing input was conventional CD4+ T cells sorted from blood. This sequence originates from a person under 35 with CD3G deficiency. The chain couples TRBV7-2 to TRBJ2-3; TRBD2 aligns across 8 bases. Written as DNA, the CDR3 is TGTGCCAGCAGCTTCGGGACTAGATATGGTACGCAGTATTTT. Residues: CASSFGTRYGTQYF. Variable domain in full (rest from reference TRBV7-2 and TRBJ2-3): GAGVSQSPSNKVTEKGKDVELRCDPISGHTALYWYRQSLGQGLEFLIYFQGNSAPDKSGLPSDRFSAERTGGSVSTLTIQRTQQEDSAVYLCASSFGTRYGTQYFGPGTRLTVL.